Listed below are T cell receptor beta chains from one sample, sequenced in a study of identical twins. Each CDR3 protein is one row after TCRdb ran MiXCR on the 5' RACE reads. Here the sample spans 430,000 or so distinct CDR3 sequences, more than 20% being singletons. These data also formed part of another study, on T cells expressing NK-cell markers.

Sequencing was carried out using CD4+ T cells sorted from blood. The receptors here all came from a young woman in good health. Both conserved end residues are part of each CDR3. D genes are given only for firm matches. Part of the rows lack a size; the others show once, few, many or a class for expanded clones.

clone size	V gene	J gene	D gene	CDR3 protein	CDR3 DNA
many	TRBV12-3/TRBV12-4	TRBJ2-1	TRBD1	CASSDMDRPNEQFF	TGTGCCAGCAGTGATATGGACAGGCCGAATGAGCAGTTCTTC
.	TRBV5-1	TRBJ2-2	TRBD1	CASSIPTGSPGELFF	TGCGCCAGCAGCATACCGACAGGGAGCCCCGGGGAGCTGTTTTTT
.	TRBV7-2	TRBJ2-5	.	CASSYQGQETQYF	TGTGCCAGCAGCTATCAGGGCCAAGAGACCCAGTACTTC
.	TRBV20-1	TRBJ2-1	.	CSARDPLDREQFF	TGCAGTGCTAGAGACCCCTTAGATCGAGAGCAGTTCTTC
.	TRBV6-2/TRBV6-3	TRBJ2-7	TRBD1	CASSYPTGDSYEQYF	TGTGCCAGCAGTTACCCGACAGGGGACAGCTACGAGCAGTACTTC
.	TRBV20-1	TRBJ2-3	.	CSARAGARADTQYF	TGCAGTGCTAGGGCGGGGGCAAGGGCAGATACGCAGTATTTT
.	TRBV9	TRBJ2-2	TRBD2	CASSARLAEGVGELFF	TGTGCCAGCAGCGCCAGACTAGCGGAGGGCGTCGGGGAGCTGTTTTTT
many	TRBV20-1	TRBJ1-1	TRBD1	CSAPGQVNTEAFF	TGCAGTGCCCCGGGACAGGTGAACACTGAAGCTTTCTTT
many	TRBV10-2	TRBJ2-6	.	CASNQGSGANVLTF	TGCGCCAGCAACCAGGGGTCTGGGGCCAACGTCCTGACTTTC
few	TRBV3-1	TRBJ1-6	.	CASSQRGAAVPLHF	TGTGCCAGCAGCCAAAGGGGGGCGGCCGTCCCCCTCCACTTT
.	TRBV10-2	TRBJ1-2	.	CASQGFRGYTF	TGCGCCAGCCAAGGTTTTCGCGGCTACACCTTC
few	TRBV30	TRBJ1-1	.	CAWSVMRTEAFF	TGTGCCTGGAGTGTCATGCGCACTGAAGCTTTCTTT
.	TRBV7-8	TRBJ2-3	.	CASSLTRPITDTQYF	TGTGCCAGCAGCCTCACCCGACCTATCACAGATACGCAGTATTTT
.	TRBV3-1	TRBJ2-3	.	CASGKAGSTDTQYF	TGTGCCAGCGGTAAAGCAGGGAGCACAGATACGCAGTATTTT
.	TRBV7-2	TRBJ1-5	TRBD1	CASSFRGEGPQHF	TGTGCCAGCAGCTTCAGGGGGGAAGGGCCCCAGCATTTT
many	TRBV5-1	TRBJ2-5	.	CASSPGGRETQYF	TGCGCCAGCAGTCCCGGGGGACGGGAGACCCAGTACTTC
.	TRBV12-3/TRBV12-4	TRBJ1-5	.	CASSRAGSGNQPQHF	TGTGCCAGCAGCCGGGCGGGGTCGGGTAATCAGCCCCAGCATTTT
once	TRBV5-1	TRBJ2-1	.	CASSLVAGISSGEQFF	TGCGCCAGCAGCTTGGTGGCGGGGATCTCCTCGGGTGAGCAGTTCTTC
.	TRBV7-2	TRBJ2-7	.	CASSHTQSRPFSYEQYF	TGTGCCAGCAGCCACACTCAATCTCGCCCCTTCTCCTACGAGCAGTACTTC
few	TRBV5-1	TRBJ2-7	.	CASSLDQGPYEQYF	TGCGCCAGCAGCTTGGACCAGGGCCCCTACGAGCAGTACTTC
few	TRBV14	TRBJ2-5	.	CASSQSIGTQYF	TGTGCCAGCAGCCAATCGATCGGGACCCAGTACTTC
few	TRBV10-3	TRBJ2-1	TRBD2	CAISASFRAGTYNEQFF	TGTGCCATCAGTGCGTCTTTCCGAGCGGGAACCTACAATGAGCAGTTCTTC
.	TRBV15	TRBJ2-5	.	CATSYRTGRGETQYF	TGTGCCACCAGTTACCGCACAGGCCGGGGGGAGACCCAGTACTTC
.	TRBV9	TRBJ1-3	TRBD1	CASSPRQGETGNTIYF	TGTGCCAGCAGCCCTAGACAGGGAGAAACTGGAAACACCATATATTTT
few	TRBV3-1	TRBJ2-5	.	CASSQERGAQYF	TGTGCCAGCAGCCAAGAAAGGGGGGCCCAGTACTTC
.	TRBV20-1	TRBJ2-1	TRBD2	CSAGVPGLARNEQFF	TGCAGTGCCGGAGTTCCGGGACTAGCGCGTAATGAGCAGTTCTTC
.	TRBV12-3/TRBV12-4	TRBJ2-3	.	CATLKGFSTDTQYF	TGTGCCACCCTAAAAGGATTTTCCACAGATACGCAGTATTTT
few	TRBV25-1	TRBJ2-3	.	CASSDQGRDTQYF	TGTGCCAGCAGTGACCAGGGAAGAGATACGCAGTATTTT
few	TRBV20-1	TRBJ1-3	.	CSATPGNTIYF	TGCAGTGCTACCCCCGGAAACACCATATATTTT
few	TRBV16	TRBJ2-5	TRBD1	CASSQGQGRETQYF	TGTGCCAGCAGCCAAGGACAGGGGCGTGAGACCCAGTACTTC
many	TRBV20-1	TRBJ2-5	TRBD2	CSARDSANGGIDQETQYF	TGCAGTGCTAGAGATTCGGCTAACGGGGGGATCGACCAAGAGACCCAGTACTTC
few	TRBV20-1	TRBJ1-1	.	CSARVGAANTEAFF	TGCAGTGCTAGAGTTGGCGCGGCGAACACTGAAGCTTTCTTT
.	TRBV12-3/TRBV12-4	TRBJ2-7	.	CASSLGNGGLLYEQYF	TGTGCCAGCAGTTTAGGAAACGGGGGGCTTCTGTACGAGCAGTACTTC
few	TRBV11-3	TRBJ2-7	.	CASSLDGDNPSYEQYF	TGTGCCAGCAGCTTAGATGGGGACAATCCCTCCTACGAGCAGTACTTC
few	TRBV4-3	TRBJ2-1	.	CASSQGTGYSYNEQFF	TGCGCCAGCAGCCAAGGGACGGGTTATTCCTACAATGAGCAGTTCTTC
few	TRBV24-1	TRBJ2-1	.	CATSDSGTFQQQFF	TGTGCCACCAGTGACTCCGGGACCTTTCAACAACAGTTCTTC
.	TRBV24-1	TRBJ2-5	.	CATSSGVLQETQYF	TGTGCCACCTCTTCCGGGGTCCTCCAAGAGACCCAGTACTTC
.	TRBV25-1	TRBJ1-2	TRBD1	CASRTGDDYGYTF	TGTGCCAGCAGGACAGGGGATGACTATGGCTACACCTTC
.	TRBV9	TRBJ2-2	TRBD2	CASSVGTSRAGELFF	TGTGCCAGCAGCGTCGGGACTAGCAGGGCCGGGGAGCTGTTTTTT
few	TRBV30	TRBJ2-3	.	CAWRTGDTQYF	TGTGCCTGGAGGACGGGAGATACGCAGTATTTT
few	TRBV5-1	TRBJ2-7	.	CASSPFWETSYEQYF	TGCGCCAGCAGTCCCTTTTGGGAGACCTCCTACGAGCAGTACTTC
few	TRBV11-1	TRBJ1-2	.	CASSPMQSSYGYTF	TGTGCCAGCAGCCCCATGCAAAGTTCTTATGGCTACACCTTC
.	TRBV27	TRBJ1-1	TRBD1	CASSQWAQGEAFF	TGTGCCAGCAGCCAGTGGGCACAGGGGGAAGCTTTCTTT
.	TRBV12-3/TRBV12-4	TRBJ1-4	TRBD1	CASTPGTGTEKLFF	TGTGCCAGCACCCCCGGGACAGGAACCGAAAAACTGTTTTTT
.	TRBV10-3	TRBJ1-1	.	CAIVGDTEAFF	TGTGCCATCGTCGGGGACACTGAAGCTTTCTTT
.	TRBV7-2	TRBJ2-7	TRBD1	CASSGRDRWSEQYF	TGTGCCAGCAGCGGAAGGGACAGATGGAGCGAGCAGTACTTC
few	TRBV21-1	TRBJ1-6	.	CASTGQVGPEALHF	TGTGCCAGCACCGGCCAGGTGGGGCCGGAGGCCCTCCACTTT
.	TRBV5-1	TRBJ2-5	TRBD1	CASSYQTGVGQETQYF	TGCGCCAGCAGCTACCAGACAGGGGTAGGGCAAGAGACCCAGTACTTC
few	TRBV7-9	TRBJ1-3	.	CASSSSTDTIYF	TGTGCCAGCAGCTCAAGTACGGACACCATATATTTT
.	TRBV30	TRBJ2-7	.	CAWRPSFYEQYF	TGTGCCTGGAGGCCCTCTTTCTACGAGCAGTACTTC
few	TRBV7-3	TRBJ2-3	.	CASSYQGRPDTQYF	TGTGCCAGCAGCTATCAGGGGAGGCCAGATACGCAGTATTTT
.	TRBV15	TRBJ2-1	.	CATSRDRATRYNEQFF	TGTGCCACCAGCAGAGATAGGGCGACTAGATACAATGAGCAGTTCTTC
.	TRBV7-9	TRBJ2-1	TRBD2	CASGLEISGHEQFF	TGTGCCAGCGGCTTAGAGATTAGCGGGCATGAGCAGTTCTTC
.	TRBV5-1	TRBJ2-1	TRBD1	CASRRTLGQGSDEQFF	TGCGCCAGCAGACGCACCTTGGGACAGGGGTCAGATGAGCAGTTCTTC
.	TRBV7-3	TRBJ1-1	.	CASSLRGQVTEAFF	TGTGCCAGCAGCTTAAGGGGCCAGGTCACTGAAGCTTTCTTT